The clone carrying this T cell receptor beta chain was seen repeatedly, ten times or more. The antigen is unknown. cDNA libraries of TCR beta carried unique molecular identifiers. Once 1 to 10 million T cells were used, roughly 0.5 million cDNA molecules resulted. TCRdb reprocessed the PCR reads via MiXCR and lists one record per CDR3 protein. The table has fewer than 850,000 distinct CDR3 sequences, about 32% seen once. The data originate from a study of post-analysis software for immune sequencing data. Across the whole study: The cohort encompassed relapsing-remitting, secondary progressive and progressive-relapsing multiple sclerosis disease courses.

Germline lookup yields CDR1 MNHEY and CDR2 SMNVEV (reference sequence). Trimming cost V 2 bases and J 3 bases, with 8 bases left between them. The CDR3 extends over 13 amino acids. Findings and limits, study-wide: Co-batched samples clustered tightly together by F measure. When patients were compared with controls, about 5 TRBV segments were more frequent, TRBV5-6, TRBV5-1 and TRBV20-1 among them. Controls significantly exceeded multiple sclerosis patients in normalized Chao1 diversity.

The TCR sequence derives from a girl aged 10 to 17 with multiple sclerosis. V is TRBV27 and J is TRBJ2-7; no reliable D call. The sample taken for sequencing was blood. CDR3 residues: CASSLARSYEQYF. The CDR3 DNA reads as TGTGCCAGCAGTTTAGCGCGCAGCTACGAGCAGTACTTC.